Listed below are T cell receptor beta chains from one sample, sequenced in a study of beta chain features in type 1 diabetes. Some clones are missing from TCRdb's copy, which holds only in-frame ones; the method was immunoSEQ multiplex PCR. The repertoire holds some 150,000 clones, with about an eighth as singletons. Sequencing was done on a sample of central memory CD4+ T cells from blood. The receptor source for this set is a man younger than 35 with type 1 diabetes. The CDR3 runs from the conserved cysteine through the conserved F or W. The D gene is left open where the match is weak. Not every row has a clone size; where given, it reads once, few, many or a size class.

D: TRBD1; J: TRBJ2-4; V: TRBV2; size: medium-sized; DNA: TGTGCCAGCACCCGGACAGGGGGAAACATTCAGTACTTC; CDR3: CASTRTGGNIQYF
D: .; J: TRBJ1-1; V: TRBV18; size: .; DNA: TGTGCCAGCCTCCTCAACACTGAAGCTTTCTTT; CDR3: CASLLNTEAFF
D: .; J: TRBJ1-2; V: TRBV4-2; size: few; DNA: TGTGCCAGCAGCCAGGATACCTATAACTATGGCTACACCTTC; CDR3: CASSQDTYNYGYTF
D: .; J: TRBJ1-5; V: TRBV7-2; size: few; DNA: TGTGCCAGCAGCCGGGACACTAGCAATCAGCCCCAGCATTTT; CDR3: CASSRDTSNQPQHF
D: .; J: TRBJ1-1; V: TRBV30; size: .; DNA: TGTGCCTGGAGTAAAGGGCAGTACACTGAAGCTTTCTTT; CDR3: CAWSKGQYTEAFF
D: .; J: TRBJ2-2; V: TRBV5-4; size: few; DNA: TGTGCCAGCAGCTTGGACAGGGCGAGCACCGGGGAGCTGTTTTTT; CDR3: CASSLDRASTGELFF
D: TRBD2; J: TRBJ2-7; V: TRBV10-3; size: few; DNA: TGTGCGTCATGCTCAGCGGGGGCCTCCTACGAGCAGTACTTC; CDR3: CASCSAGASYEQYF
D: .; J: TRBJ1-3; V: TRBV18; size: few; DNA: TGTGCCAGCTCACCCGGGTCCCAGACATCTGGAAACACCATATATTTT; CDR3: CASSPGSQTSGNTIYF
D: .; J: TRBJ1-6; V: TRBV6-6; size: .; DNA: TGTGCCAGCAGACCCCAAAATTCACCCCTCCACTTT; CDR3: CASRPQNSPLHF
D: TRBD1; J: TRBJ1-1; V: TRBV7-2; size: .; DNA: TGTGCCAGCAGCGTACAGGGGGTAAGGACTGAAGCTTTCTTT; CDR3: CASSVQGVRTEAFF
D: TRBD1; J: TRBJ1-2; V: TRBV29-1; size: few; DNA: TGCAGCGTTTCGGGACAGGAGAACTATGGCTACACCTTC; CDR3: CSVSGQENYGYTF
D: TRBD1; J: TRBJ1-5; V: TRBV15; size: .; DNA: TGTGCCACCAGCGGGGTGGGGGGAATACAGGGGAGATACCAGCCCCAGCATTTT; CDR3: CATSGVGGIQGRYQPQHF
D: .; J: TRBJ1-2; V: TRBV7-9; size: .; DNA: TGTGCCAGCAGCTTAGACGGCCTCGGCTACACCTTC; CDR3: CASSLDGLGYTF
D: TRBD1; J: TRBJ1-4; V: TRBV5-1; size: few; DNA: TGCGCCAGCAGCTCCCAGGGACAGGGAGGTGAAAAACTGTTTTTT; CDR3: CASSSQGQGGEKLFF
D: TRBD2; J: TRBJ2-1; V: TRBV7-6; size: few; DNA: TGTGCCAGCATATACGGGGGGGCATTGATTGAGCAGTTCTTC; CDR3: CASIYGGALIEQFF
D: TRBD1; J: TRBJ1-5; V: TRBV27; size: .; DNA: TGTGCCAGCAGTGGGGTGGGACAGCTTCAGCCCCAGCATTTT; CDR3: CASSGVGQLQPQHF
D: .; J: TRBJ1-5; V: TRBV21-1; size: .; DNA: TGTGCCAGCAGGAGGACAGGGGTAGACTCCGGGAACCAGCCCCAGCATTTT; CDR3: CASRRTGVDSGNQPQHF
D: .; J: TRBJ2-3; V: TRBV30; size: .; DNA: TGTGCCTCTGCTTTGAATTGGGCAGATACGCAGTATTTT; CDR3: CASALNWADTQYF
D: TRBD1; J: TRBJ2-2; V: TRBV10-3; size: .; DNA: TGTGCCATCAGCGCCGGGACAGGGGAATTCGGGGAGCTGTTTTTT; CDR3: CAISAGTGEFGELFF
D: .; J: TRBJ1-5; V: TRBV18; size: .; DNA: TGTGCCACCTCCCGGGGGACTGAAAATCAGCCCCAGCATTTT; CDR3: CATSRGTENQPQHF
D: TRBD2; J: TRBJ2-7; V: TRBV27; size: .; DNA: TGTGCCAGCAGTTTGTCAAGCGGGACCCGACCTTACGAGCAGTACTTC; CDR3: CASSLSSGTRPYEQYF
D: .; J: TRBJ2-5; V: TRBV10-3; size: .; DNA: TGTGCCATCAGTGAGTCGGGTGAGACCCAGTACTTC; CDR3: CAISESGETQYF
D: TRBD1; J: TRBJ1-2; V: TRBV5-1; size: .; DNA: TGCGCCAGCAGCTTGGCGGGGTGGGGACAGGTGTATGGCTACACCTTC; CDR3: CASSLAGWGQVYGYTF
D: .; J: TRBJ1-3; V: TRBV4-3; size: .; DNA: TGCGCCAGCAGCCAAGTTCAGGGAACTGGAAACACCATATATTTT; CDR3: CASSQVQGTGNTIYF
D: .; J: TRBJ2-3; V: TRBV18; size: .; DNA: TGTGCCAGCTCACCAGTAGCAGCCGGGAGCACAGATACGCAGTATTTT; CDR3: CASSPVAAGSTDTQYF
D: TRBD1; J: TRBJ1-5; V: TRBV30; size: .; DNA: TGTGCCTGGAGTCACGACAGGGGAGCTCAGCCCCAGCATTTT; CDR3: CAWSHDRGAQPQHF
D: .; J: TRBJ1-1; V: TRBV21-1; size: .; DNA: TGTGCCAGCAGCAAAGGACAGGGCCCTCCTAGGACTGAAGCTTTCTTT; CDR3: CASSKGQGPPRTEAFF
D: .; J: TRBJ2-7; V: TRBV28; size: few; DNA: TGTGCCAGCAGTGAAATCTACGAGCAGTACTTC; CDR3: CASSEIYEQYF